This T cell receptor beta chain came from a study of blood T cell repertoires in COVID-19 (dated by TCRdb to 2018 to 2020). For the study in its entirety: Collaborator samples came from the United States, Italy and Spain and covered acute and convalescent phases of COVID-19. Subjects who had been exposed to COVID-19, were actively infected with it, or had recovered from it provided the deeply sampled blood TCRbeta repertoires that made up the dataset. The repertoires were released in a freely available public database meant as a resource for research on the immune response to SARS-CoV-2. The samples were drawn from the first 160 participants of the ongoing ImmuneRACE study and from over a thousand subjects provided by 6 global collaborators. The sample metadata nearly always contained a de-identified subject ID, COVID-19 status, age in years and sex. The material from the prospective study consisted of cDNA or gDNA derived from T cells, B-cell-depleted T cells, or PBMCs. Where available, HLA class I and class II types were obtained from metadata supplied by the sample provider rather than from assay-based typing. What the study reported, not specific to this receptor: The quantity of clinical and demographic metadata differed by source and by participant and was supplied without curation.

V is pared back by 1 base and J by 5 bases, with 11 bases lying between the germline termini. CDR1 and CDR2 were assigned from the germline V gene (reference sequence) as SEHNR and FQNEAQ. From its cysteine to its phenylalanine, the CDR3 spans 14 amino acids. Only the CDR3 DNA is retained, 42 bases long and in frame from the first base. TCRbeta CDR3 regions were amplified from genomic DNA by means of the immunoSEQ Assay, a bias-controlled multiplex PCR. The authors' analysis ran thus. Within the assay, amplification of reference gene primers was used to estimate how many nucleated cells each sample contained. To quantify the absolute abundance of each unique TCRbeta CDR3 rearrangement, sequence reads were collapsed and filtered. Productive Simpson clonality was computed per sample as the square root of Simpson's diversity index over productive rearrangements. Here the immuneACCESS table is served through TCRdb, limited to in-frame sequences with V and J called. Missing clones are a known gap in these copies; in checked studies unresolved V genes cover under half, and the rest lacks a known reason. That table furnishes V, J and clone size, whereas the DNA furnished D and trimming. This sample lists 300,000 to 350,000 clones; 90% were detected once. Around 3.9% of the sample goes to the ten largest clones.

Participants in the prospective study were aged roughly 18 to 89 years, lived in under 30 United States geographic areas, and enrolled through a virtual design. Cohort assignment in the prospective study relied on participant-reported clinical history from a screening survey and a study questionnaire. A participant counted as exposed if, within 2 weeks of entering the study, that participant had been in contact with someone who had a PCR-confirmed or clinician-diagnosed COVID-19 case. Each participant in the prospective study had whole blood, serum and a nasopharyngeal or oropharyngeal swab collected by mobile phlebotomists. Participants in the prospective study had the option to provide additional blood draws and questionnaires over a 2-month period. Blood samples from the prospective study were shipped frozen or at room temperature prior to DNA extraction. For this clone: The target of this receptor is not known. The input lacks base qualities; no much larger clone sits a single base away.

The TCR originated in a woman in her twenties or thirties who had been exposed to COVID-19. Sequences were obtained from PBMCs or T cells enriched from blood (not recorded which). This sequence uses TRBV7-9 and TRBJ1-1, with no confident D gene call. The CDR3 region reads CASSLGSGGTEAFF. Read as DNA, the sequence is TGTGCCAGCAGCTTAGGGTCAGGAGGAACTGAAGCTTTCTTT.